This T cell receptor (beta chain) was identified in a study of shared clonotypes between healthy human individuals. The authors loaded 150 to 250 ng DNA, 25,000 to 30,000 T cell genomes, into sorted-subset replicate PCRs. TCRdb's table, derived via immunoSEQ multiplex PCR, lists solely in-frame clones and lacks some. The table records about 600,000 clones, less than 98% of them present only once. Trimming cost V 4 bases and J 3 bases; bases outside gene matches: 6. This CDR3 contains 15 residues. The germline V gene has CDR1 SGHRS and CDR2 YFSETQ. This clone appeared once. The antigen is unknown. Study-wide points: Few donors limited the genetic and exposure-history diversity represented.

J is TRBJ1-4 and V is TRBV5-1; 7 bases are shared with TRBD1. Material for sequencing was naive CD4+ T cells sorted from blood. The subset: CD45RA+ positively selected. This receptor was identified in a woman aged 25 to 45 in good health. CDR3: CASSKRTGPNEKLFF. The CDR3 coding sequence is TGCGCCAGCAGCAAACGGACAGGACCTAATGAAAAACTGTTTTTT.